Shown below are 25 T cell receptor beta chains from a single sample sequenced in a study of T cell responses to AZD1222 COVID-19 vaccine. Sequenced by immunoSEQ multiplex PCR; TCRdb stores in-frame clones only, minus some. The profile shows 200,000 to 250,000 clones, about 92% of them singletons. The source was peripheral blood, collected on day 0 of MenACWY control vaccination. These receptors were obtained from an adult in good health.

Remarks on this clone: This sample also contains other DNA sequences that code for the same CDR3. The chain links TRBV6-5 to TRBJ2-3; tentative D call: TRBD2 (6 bases). CDR1 and CDR2 from the germline V gene are MNHEY and SVGAGI. Trimming shortened V by 4 bases and J by 2 bases, and 10 bases separated the two germline ends. The CDR3 contains 14 residues. CDR3 DNA: TGTGCCAGCAGTTTGGGAGGCATCACAGATACGCAGTATTTT. It yields the protein CASSLGGITDTQYF.

This clone was detected only once. This chain uses TRBV5-4 with TRBJ2-7, with 8 bases matching TRBD2. Germline assignment: CDR1 SGHNT and CDR2 YYREEE (reference sequence). The CDR3 has 17 amino acids. With V trimmed by 4 bases and J by 0 bases, 12 bases remained unmatched. This CDR3 is CASSQTHGAGDSYEQYF. The DNA for the CDR3 is TGTGCCAGCAGCCAGACCCATGGAGCGGGGGACTCCTACGAGCAGTACTTC.

This rearrangement joins TRBV5-5 to TRBJ1-1; tentatively, D is TRBD1 (6 bases). With 6 bases removed from V and 5 bases from J, the gap between germline ends came to 17 bases. Germline values: CDR1 SGHKS, CDR2 YYEKEE (reference sequence). The CDR3 runs 14 residues. The CDR3 sequence: CASTALGGRTEAFF. The CDR3 DNA sequence: TGTGCCAGCACCGCGCTAGGGGGGCGGACTGAAGCTTTCTTT.

V usage is TRBV7-6 and J usage is TRBJ2-5; 7 bases match TRBD1. CDR1 is SGHVS, CDR2 FNYEAQ, per germline. V shed 5 bases, J shed 4 bases, and the junction held 7 bases outside the gene matches. The CDR3 covers 14 residues. In DNA form, the CDR3 reads TGTGCCAGCAGCCCTAAGGGGACAGCAGAGACCCAGTACTTC. It yields the protein CASSPKGTAETQYF.

The rearrangement uses TRBV30 and TRBJ1-5; no clear D. The V gene's germline CDR1 is GTSNPN and CDR2 SVGIG (reference sequence). This CDR3 region has 13 residues. V was trimmed by 4 bases and J by 7 bases, leaving 14 bases between them. The CDR3 is CAWTEGGDQPQHF. CDR3 DNA: TGTGCCTGGACCGAGGGAGGAGACCAGCCCCAGCATTTT.

This clone has only one observation. V gene TRBV27 combines with J gene TRBJ1-2, with D possibly being TRBD1 (6 bases). The CDR3 length is 13 residues. Germline CDR1 MNHEY, CDR2 SMNVEV (reference sequence). The V gene lost 3 bases and the J gene lost 4 bases, with 9 bases spanning the gap. The CDR3 sequence is CASSLGRGYGYTF. Here the CDR3 DNA reads TGTGCCAGCAGTTTGGGCAGGGGCTATGGCTACACCTTC.

The chain has TRBV27 and TRBJ1-6; perhaps TRBD1 as D (5 bases). Germline CDR1 is MNHEY and CDR2 is SMNVEV (reference sequence). The CDR3 sequence is 15 residues long. V shed 4 bases and J shed 8 bases, with 15 bases lying between them. CDR3 sequence: CASSSLGGGDSPLHF. The CDR3 DNA reads TGTGCCAGCAGTTCTCTTGGGGGTGGGGATTCACCCCTCCACTTT.

The chain joins TRBV7-3 to TRBJ2-2, with a tentative D call TRBD1 (6 bases). The CDR3 spans 16 residues. The germline V gene encodes CDR1 SGHTA and CDR2 FQGTGA. Trimming removed 6 bases at V and 0 bases at J, with 14 bases between. The DNA for the CDR3 is TGTGCCAGCAGAAGACAGGCCGCTACGAACACCGGGGAGCTGTTTTTT. This encodes CASRRQAATNTGELFF.

The CDR3 sequence is CASSATGGEAGELFF. DNA for the CDR3: TGTGCCAGCAGTGCGACAGGGGGTGAGGCCGGGGAGCTGTTTTTT. The chain links TRBV6-4 to TRBJ2-2; 9 nucleotides agree with TRBD1. Germline CDR1 MRHNA, CDR2 SNTAGT. J was trimmed by 6 bases and V by 4 bases; bases with no gene match: 6. The CDR3 length is 15 residues.

This CDR3 reads CASSYVRDRRNFVYGYTF. In DNA, the CDR3 is TGTGCCAGCAGCTACGTCCGGGACCGTCGAAATTTTGTCTATGGCTACACCTTC. The chain combines TRBV11-2 with TRBJ1-2; a possible D gene is TRBD1 (5 bases). CDR1 is SGHAT, CDR2 FQNNGV, per germline. The CDR3 is 18 amino acids. V dropped 4 bases and J dropped 4 bases, with 25 bases sitting between them.

This chain links TRBV3-1 (or the pseudogene TRBV3-2) with TRBJ1-1; no definite D call. The ends were cut back, 4 bases at V and 1 base at J, with 10 bases in the middle. This CDR3 region has 14 residues. In germline, CDR1 is LGHDT, CDR2 YNNKEL (reference sequence). This CDR3 is CASSRSGSNTEAFF. DNA for the CDR3: TGTGCCAGCAGCCGATCGGGATCGAACACTGAAGCTTTCTTT.

V usage is TRBV19 and J usage is TRBJ1-2; 7 bases match TRBD1. CDR1 and CDR2 from the germline V gene are LNHDA and SQIVND (reference sequence). Trimming took 9 bases from V and 4 from J; bases not matched to a gene: 17. This CDR3 has 16 residues. CDR3 in DNA: TGTGCCAGCAGATCGGTCCGGGAAGACAGGGCCTATGGCTACACCTTC. Residues: CASRSVREDRAYGYTF.

The V and J genes are TRBV7-9 and TRBJ2-1; D gene ambiguous. Germline V gene sequence: CDR1 SEHNR, CDR2 FQNEAQ (reference sequence). Trimming left V 5 bases short and J 8 bases short, with 13 bases between. The CDR3 is 13 amino acids. The CDR3 here is CASSPGLGYEQFF. CDR3 nucleotide sequence: TGTGCCAGCAGCCCCGGATTGGGCTATGAGCAGTTCTTC.

The CDR3 loop reads CASSLLGHSSSYNEQFF. DNA of the CDR3: TGTGCCAGCAGCTTACTCGGGCACAGCAGCTCCTACAATGAGCAGTTCTTC. The chain joins TRBV13 to TRBJ2-1, with D uncertain. Trimming removed 2 bases at V and 0 bases at J, with 14 bases between. CDR1 is PRHDT, CDR2 FYEKMQ, per germline (reference sequence). The CDR3 is 17 amino acids.

The chain joins TRBV6-2 or TRBV6-3 to TRBJ1-1, with 7 bases fitting TRBD1. This CDR3 has 16 residues. Germline trimming cut 2 bases from V and 0 bases from J; bases unmatched to any gene: 6. Germline-derived CDR1 and CDR2 are MNHEY and SVGEGT. The CDR3 here is CASSYGPDRLNTEAFF. The CDR3 bases are TGTGCCAGCAGTTACGGGCCGGACAGGTTGAACACTGAAGCTTTCTTT.

This clone was observed once. This chain connects TRBV29-1 to TRBJ1-4; D unclear. The germline gives CDR1 SQVTM, CDR2 ANQGSEA. The V and J ends lost 4 bases and 2 bases respectively, with 11 bases between them. The CDR3 is 14 amino acids. CDR3 bases: TGCAGCGTTGGTATAGGTTGGACTAATGAAAAACTGTTTTTT. Translation: CSVGIGWTNEKLFF.

This chain uses TRBV4-1 with TRBJ1-2; D is undetermined. This CDR3 is built from 16 residues. Trimming took off 0 bases at V and 1 base at J, with 12 bases between the two ends. CDR1 is MGHRA, CDR2 YSYEKL, per germline. The CDR3 loop reads CASSQDLASFNYGYTF. CDR3 nucleotide sequence: TGCGCCAGCAGCCAAGATCTCGCGTCGTTTAACTATGGCTACACCTTC.

V usage is TRBV29-1 and J usage is TRBJ1-2; D is unresolved. This CDR3 is built from 11 residues. Trimming removed 7 bases at V and 8 bases at J, with 14 bases between. Germline V lookup: CDR1 SQVTM, CDR2 ANQGSEA. The CDR3 DNA follows: TGCAGCGGTGACGGTCTATGGGGCTACACCTTC. Translating gives CSGDGLWGYTF.

The rearrangement joins TRBV7-2 to TRBJ1-1; possibly TRBD1 for D (5 bases). Germline V gene sequence: CDR1 SGHTA, CDR2 FQGNSA. Trimming removed 4 bases from V and 8 bases from J, with 17 bases in between. The CDR3 consists of 14 residues. CDR3 nucleotides: TGTGCCAGCAGCTCTAGGGCGCAGGGCGCGGAAGCTTTCTTT. Protein sequence: CASSSRAQGAEAFF. Based on the CDR3 plus reference TRBV7-2 and TRBJ1-1, the full variable domain is GAGVSQSPSNKVTEKGKDVELRCDPISGHTALYWYRQSLGQGLEFLIYFQGNSAPDKSGLPSDRFSAERTGGSVSTLTIQRTQQEDSAVYLCASSSRAQGAEAFFGQGTRLTVV.

The rearrangement links TRBV5-1 to TRBJ2-3; 8 bases match TRBD2. Germline V gene data show CDR1 as SGHRS and CDR2 as YFSETQ. The ends lost 0 bases at V and 5 bases at J; junction bases unmatched: 8. The CDR3 has 16 residues. For the CDR3, the DNA is TGCGCCAGCAGCTTGGCGCCGGGGGGGCAAAGAGATACGCAGTATTTT. It specifies CASSLAPGGQRDTQYF.

The chain uses TRBV7-9 and TRBJ2-7; the D gene could be TRBD1 or TRBD2 (5 bases each). From germline, CDR1 is SEHNR and CDR2 FQNEAQ (reference sequence). V dropped 5 bases and J dropped 3 bases, with 11 bases sitting between them. The CDR3 is 13 amino acids. The DNA of the CDR3 is TGTGCCAGCAGCCGTAATGGGGGCTACGAGCAGTACTTC. It specifies CASSRNGGYEQYF.

The chain couples TRBV28 to TRBJ1-3; perhaps TRBD1 as D (5 bases). Trimming removed 3 bases at V and 2 bases at J, with 11 bases between. The CDR3 length is 15 residues. Germline assignment: CDR1 MDHEN and CDR2 SYDVKM. The CDR3 coding sequence is TGTGCCAGCAGTTTGGCAGGGACTACTGGAAACACCATATATTTT. It specifies CASSLAGTTGNTIYF.

This chain joins TRBV29-1 and TRBJ1-4; no clear D gene. Trimming shortened V by 2 bases and J by 6 bases, and 7 bases separated the two germline ends. Germline loops: CDR1 SQVTM, CDR2 ANQGSEA. The CDR3 runs to 12 residues. The CDR3 region is CSVEIRHEKLFF. The CDR3 nucleotides are TGCAGCGTTGAAATCAGGCATGAAAAACTGTTTTTT.

The chain joins TRBV6-5 to TRBJ1-2, with 8 nucleotides matching TRBD1. This CDR3 is 15 amino acids long. V lost 0 bases, J lost 4 bases, and 4 bases stayed unmatched. CDR1 and CDR2 (germline): MNHEY, SVGAGI. The CDR3 loop is CASSYSPDRAYGYTF. DNA of the CDR3: TGTGCCAGCAGTTACTCGCCGGACAGGGCCTATGGCTACACCTTC.

V gene TRBV28 combines with J gene TRBJ1-5; D might be TRBD1 (5 bases). The CDR3 sequence is 17 residues long. V was clipped by 4 bases and J by 0 bases, with 16 bases between them. The germline V gene encodes CDR1 MDHEN and CDR2 SYDVKM. This CDR3 reads CASSSGDGGISNQPQHF. The CDR3, as DNA: TGTGCCAGCAGTTCAGGAGATGGGGGAATTAGCAATCAGCCCCAGCATTTT. The whole variable domain, filled in from reference TRBV28 and TRBJ1-5, reads DVKVTQSSRYLVKRTGEKVFLECVQDMDHENMFWYRQDPGLGLRLIYFSYDVKMKEKGDIPEGYSVSREKKERFSLILESASTNQTSMYLCASSSGDGGISNQPQHFGDGTRLSIL.